This passage covers 10 T cell receptor beta chains from one sample sequenced in a study of T cell repertoires in cytomegalovirus infection. No antigens are known for them. One entry per CDR3 protein, called by TCRdb with MiXCR from the reads. The top ten clones hold over 15% of a sample with nearly 700,000 distinct CDR3 sequences, 30% to 35% of them seen once. The sample was cultured PBMCs, taken from culture after CMV antigen stimulation. The receptors were gathered from a human donor in good health (CMV status not recorded). Some clones in this sample may be carry-over from other donors' samples.

The genes are TRBV7-2 and TRBJ2-1; 8 bases match TRBD1. CDR1 is SGHTA and CDR2 is FQGNSA in the germline V gene. V gave up 1 base and J gave up 0 bases; unmatched junction bases: 5. CDR3 length: 17 residues. CDR3 DNA sequence: TGTGCCAGCAGCTTAGTAGGGACAGGAAGCTCCTACAATGAGCAGTTCTTC. This gives the protein CASSLVGTGSSYNEQFF.

This chain joins TRBV6-2 or TRBV6-3 and TRBJ2-7; 11 bases agree with TRBD2. With 6 bases clipped from V and 5 bases from J, the junction kept 6 bases outside the gene matches. The CDR3 loop spans 14 amino acids. The germline gives CDR1 MNHEY, CDR2 SVGEGT. The CDR3 DNA reads as TGTGCCAGCAGACTAGCGGGAGAAGGTGACGAGCAGTACTTC. It encodes CASRLAGEGDEQYF.

This clonotype was counted many times. The chain joins TRBV7-2 to TRBJ2-7; D uncertain. Germline CDR1 is SGHTA and CDR2 is FQGNSA. The CDR3 length is 15 residues. Trimming took 4 bases from V and 3 from J, leaving 16 bases between them. DNA for the CDR3: TGTGCCAGCAGCTGGGATCGGCGTGTTATCTACGAGCAGTACTTC. This codes for CASSWDRRVIYEQYF.

This clonotype was recorded once. CDR3 residues: CASSLRDSQETQYF. The CDR3 DNA follows: TGTGCCAGCAGCCTCCGGGACAGCCAAGAGACCCAGTACTTC. The chain joins TRBV7-6 to TRBJ2-5, with TRBD1 matching 7 bases. V was pared by 5 bases and J by 1 base, with 4 bases of the junction left unmatched. The CDR3 consists of 14 residues. The germline CDR1 and CDR2 sequences are SGHVS and FNYEAQ. The whole variable domain, remainder taken from reference TRBV7-6 and TRBJ2-5, is GAGVSQSPRYKVTKRGQDVALRCDPISGHVSLYWYRQALGQGPEFLTYFNYEAQQDKSGLPNDRFSAERPEGSISTLTIQRTEQRDSAMYRCASSLRDSQETQYFGPGTRLLVL.

The V call is TRBV28, the J call TRBJ1-2; tentatively, D is TRBD1 (6 bases). Trimming stripped 2 bases from V and 8 bases from J, with 15 bases between. Germline assignment: CDR1 MDHEN and CDR2 SYDVKM. This CDR3 spans 14 amino acids. The CDR3 protein is CASSLTTGLDGYTF. In DNA, the CDR3 is TGTGCCAGCAGTTTAACTACAGGGTTGGACGGCTACACCTTC.

This sequence joins TRBV5-1 and TRBJ2-7, with D possibly being TRBD2 (6 bases). Per the germline V gene, CDR1 is SGHRS and CDR2 is YFSETQ. The CDR3 has 15 residues. V was cut by 4 bases and J by 2 bases, with 16 bases left in between. Written as DNA, the CDR3 is TGCGCCAGCAGCCACCAAGCGGGTGGAACCTACGAGCAGTACTTC. Its translation is CASSHQAGGTYEQYF. The whole variable domain, filled in from reference TRBV5-1 and TRBJ2-7, reads KAGVTQTPRYLIKTRGQQVTLSCSPISGHRSVSWYQQTPGQGLQFLFEYFSETQRNKGNFPGRFSGRQFSNSRSEMNVSTLELGDSALYLCASSHQAGGTYEQYFGPGTRLTVT.

The gene calls are TRBV19 and TRBJ2-1, with D possibly TRBD2 on 6 matching bases. The CDR3 is 14 amino acids. Germline-derived CDR1 and CDR2 are LNHDA and SQIVND (reference sequence). V lost 3 bases and J lost 7, with 13 bases in between. CDR3 bases: TGTGCCAGTAGTATTGGCGGGGACCCTAATGAGCAGTTCTTC. Translating it yields CASSIGGDPNEQFF.

The V call is TRBV6-6, the J call TRBJ1-4, with D perhaps TRBD1 (6 bases). CDR3 length: 15 residues. The germline gives CDR1 MNHNY, CDR2 SVGAGI (reference sequence). Trimming shortened V by 5 bases and J by 4 bases, and 14 bases separated the two germline ends. The CDR3 region is CASSDGGALNEKLFF. The DNA of the CDR3 is TGTGCCAGCAGTGACGGGGGGGCCCTTAATGAAAAACTGTTTTTT.

V and J are TRBV27 and TRBJ1-2; the D is unclear. The CDR3 extends over 13 amino acids. Germline loops: CDR1 MNHEY, CDR2 SMNVEV (reference sequence). V shed 3 bases and J shed 3 bases, with 8 bases lying between them. The CDR3 DNA sequence: TGTGCCAGCAGTTTCGCAGTAGACTATGGCTACACCTTC. Residues: CASSFAVDYGYTF.

The chain combines TRBV25-1 with TRBJ2-1; 7 bases are shared with TRBD1. The CDR3 is made up of 12 amino acids. Germline V gene data show CDR1 as MGHDK and CDR2 as SYGVNS. J was trimmed by 13 bases and V by 6 bases; bases with no gene match: 9. CDR3 DNA sequence: TGTGCCAGCAGAGGGGGCCAGGGCTTCCAGTTCTTC. Protein: CASRGGQGFQFF.